This T cell receptor beta chain stems from a study of shared clonotypes between healthy human individuals. At the level of the study: Per donor, three plates held CD4 naive cells, three held CD4 memory, two held CD8 naive and one held CD8 memory. Study-level findings and limits: Only blood underwent sampling, and tissue repertoires likely differ.

Worth noting for this clone: Its cognate antigen is unknown.

The protocol was immunoSEQ multiplex PCR, while the TCRdb copy is restricted to in-frame clones and leaves out a portion. This table holds 1.6 million or so clones, approximately 98.5% found once. This clonotype was obtained from a man aged 25-40 years in good health. Sequenced: naive CD4+ T cells sorted from blood. Regarding subset: CD45RA+ positively selected.

CDR3 sequence reads: CASSGGQMKETQYF. CDR3 DNA sequence: TGCGCCAGCAGCGGGGGACAGATGAAAGAGACCCAGTACTTC. The chain recombines TRBV5-1 with TRBJ2-5; 7 bases are a match to TRBD1. The J segment lost 3 bases and the V segment lost 4 bases, leaving 6 bases of the junction unmatched. CDR3 size: 14 residues. The germline V gene encodes CDR1 SGHRS and CDR2 YFSETQ. The full variable domain, completed using reference TRBV5-1 and TRBJ2-5, is KAGVTQTPRYLIKTRGQQVTLSCSPISGHRSVSWYQQTPGQGLQFLFEYFSETQRNKGNFPGRFSGRQFSNSRSEMNVSTLELGDSALYLCASSGGQMKETQYFGPGTRLLVL.